This T cell receptor (beta chain) was identified during a study of identical twins. Overall study findings and caveats: Conclusions relied on cross-sectional statistical analysis, not following the same donors. Compared with unrelated sharing, twin-shared out-of-frame alpha sequences had more low-probability sequences.

TCRdb independently ran MiXCR on the 5' RACE reads; one entry per CDR3 protein. The sample has some 600,000 distinct CDR3 sequences; just over 7% are singletons. Germline CDR1 reads SGHTA; CDR2 reads FQGTGA. CDR3 length equals 17 residues. Trimming stripped 2 bases from V and 2 bases from J, with 16 bases between. This clonotype was seen only a few times. Its specificity is unknown. This sample was shared with a second study, whose subject was yellow fever vaccine responses in identical twins.

What was sequenced was PBMCs. The clonotype was recovered from a woman under 30 in good health. V usage is TRBV7-3 and J usage is TRBJ2-1; tentative D call: TRBD2 (7 bases). CDR3 sequence reads: CASSLYRGGQTYNEQFF. For the CDR3, the DNA is TGTGCCAGCAGCTTATATAGGGGGGGGCAGACCTACAATGAGCAGTTCTTC.